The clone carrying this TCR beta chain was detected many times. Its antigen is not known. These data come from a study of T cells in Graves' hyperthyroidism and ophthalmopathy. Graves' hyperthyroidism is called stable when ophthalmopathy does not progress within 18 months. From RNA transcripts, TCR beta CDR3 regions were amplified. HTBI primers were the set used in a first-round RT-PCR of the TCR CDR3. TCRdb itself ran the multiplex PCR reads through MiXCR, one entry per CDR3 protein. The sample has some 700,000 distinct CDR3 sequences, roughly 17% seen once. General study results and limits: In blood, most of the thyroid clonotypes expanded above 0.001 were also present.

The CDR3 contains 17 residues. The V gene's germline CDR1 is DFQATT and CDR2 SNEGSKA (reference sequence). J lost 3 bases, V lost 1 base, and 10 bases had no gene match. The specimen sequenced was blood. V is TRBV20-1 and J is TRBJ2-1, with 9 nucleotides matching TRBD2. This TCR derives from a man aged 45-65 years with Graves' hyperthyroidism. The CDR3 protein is CSARASGLANIYNEQFF. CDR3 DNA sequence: TGCAGTGCTAGAGCCTCCGGACTAGCGAACATCTACAATGAGCAGTTCTTC.